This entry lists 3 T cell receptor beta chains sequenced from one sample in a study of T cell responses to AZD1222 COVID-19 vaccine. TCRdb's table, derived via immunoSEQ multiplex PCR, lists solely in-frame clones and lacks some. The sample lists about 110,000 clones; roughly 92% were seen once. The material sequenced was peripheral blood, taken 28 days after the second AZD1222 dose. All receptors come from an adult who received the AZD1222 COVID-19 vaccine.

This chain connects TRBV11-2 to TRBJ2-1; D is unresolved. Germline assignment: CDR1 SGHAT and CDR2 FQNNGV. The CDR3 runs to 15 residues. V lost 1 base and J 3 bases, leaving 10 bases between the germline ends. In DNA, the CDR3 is TGTGCCAGCAGCTTAGTTTCAGCGCACTACAATGAGCAGTTCTTC. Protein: CASSLVSAHYNEQFF. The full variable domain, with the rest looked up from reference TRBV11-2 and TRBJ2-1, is EAGVAQSPRYKIIEKRQSVAFWCNPISGHATLYWYQQILGQGPKLLIQFQNNGVVDDSQLPKDRFSAERLKGVDSTLKIQPAKLEDSAVYLCASSLVSAHYNEQFFGPGTRLTVL.

CDR3 bases: TGTGCCAGCAGCTCCCGGACCACGAGCTCCTATAATTCACCCCTCCACTTT. It codes for CASSSRTTSSYNSPLHF. This chain links TRBV11-2 with TRBJ1-6; D uncertain. The germline CDR1 and CDR2 sequences are SGHAT and FQNNGV. CDR3 size: 17 residues. V was cut by 4 bases and J by 0 bases, with 13 bases left in between.

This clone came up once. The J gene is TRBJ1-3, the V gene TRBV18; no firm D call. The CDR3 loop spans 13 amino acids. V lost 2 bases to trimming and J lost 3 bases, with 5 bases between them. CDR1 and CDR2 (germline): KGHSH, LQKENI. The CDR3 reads CASSPGVGNTIYF. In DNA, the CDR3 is TGTGCCAGCTCACCAGGGGTTGGAAACACCATATATTTT.